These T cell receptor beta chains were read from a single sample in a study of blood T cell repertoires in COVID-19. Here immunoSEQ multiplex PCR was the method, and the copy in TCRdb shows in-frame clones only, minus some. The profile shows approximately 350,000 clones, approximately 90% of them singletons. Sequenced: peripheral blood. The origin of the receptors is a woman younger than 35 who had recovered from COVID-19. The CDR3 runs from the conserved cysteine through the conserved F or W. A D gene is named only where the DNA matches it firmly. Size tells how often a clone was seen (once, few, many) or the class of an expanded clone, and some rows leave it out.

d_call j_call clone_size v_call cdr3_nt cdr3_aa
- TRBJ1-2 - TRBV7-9 TGTGCCAGCAGCTTAGAAAGCGGGGTAGGCTACACCTTC CASSLESGVGYTF
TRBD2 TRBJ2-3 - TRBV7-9 TGTGCCAGCAGCTTAGCGCTAGCGGGGGCAGATACGCAGTATTTT CASSLALAGADTQYF
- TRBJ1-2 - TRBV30 TGTGCCTGGAGTGTGGGGGGTTATGGCTACACCTTC CAWSVGGYGYTF
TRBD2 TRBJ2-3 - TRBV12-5 TGTGCTAGTGGTGGCCGGGGACTAGCGGGAGGGACAGATACGCAGTATTTT CASGGRGLAGGTDTQYF
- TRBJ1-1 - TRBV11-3 TGTGCCAGCAGGAGACGGACTTCGAACACTGAAGCTTTCTTT CASRRRTSNTEAFF
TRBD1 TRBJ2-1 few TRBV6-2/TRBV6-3 TGTGCCAGCAGTGGCAGACCGGGACAGGGGGCCTACAATGAGCAGTTCTTC CASSGRPGQGAYNEQFF
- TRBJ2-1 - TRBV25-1 TGTGCCAGTGATACAGGGAATGAGCAGTTCTTC CASDTGNEQFF
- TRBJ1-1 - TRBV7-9 TGTGCCAGCAGCTTAGGACAGGAAGCTTTCTTT CASSLGQEAFF
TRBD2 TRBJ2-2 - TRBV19 TGTGCCAGTAGTATAGGGGCTAGCGGGTACACCGGGGAGCTGTTTTTT CASSIGASGYTGELFF
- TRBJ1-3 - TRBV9 TGTGCCAGCAGCGTAGACCCGGCAGGGGCCTACTCTGGAAACACCATATATTTT CASSVDPAGAYSGNTIYF
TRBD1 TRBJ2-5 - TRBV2 TGTGCCAGCAGATGGACAGGGGGGGAAGAGACCCAGTACTTC CASRWTGGEETQYF
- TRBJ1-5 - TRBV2 TGTGCCAGCAGTGAGAGGGGCAATCAGCCCCAGCATTTT CASSERGNQPQHF
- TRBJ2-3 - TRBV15 TGTGCCACCAGCAGAGGGGGGGTCGGGCGCACAGATACGCAGTATTTT CATSRGGVGRTDTQYF
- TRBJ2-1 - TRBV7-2 TGTGCCAGCAGGAACAGGGTTAGCGATGAGCAGTTCTTC CASRNRVSDEQFF
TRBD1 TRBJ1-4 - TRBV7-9 TGTGCCAGCAGCTTAGCCCGTATCGGACAGGGAGGGAATGAAAAACTGTTTTTT CASSLARIGQGGNEKLFF
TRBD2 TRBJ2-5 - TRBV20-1 TGCAGTGCTAGTGGGGCGGAATCGACTAGCGGGGGACAAGAGACCCAGTACTTC CSASGAESTSGGQETQYF
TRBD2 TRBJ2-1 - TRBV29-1 TGCAGCGTTAGCCCCGCGGGAGGACGGGACAATGAGCAGTTCTTC CSVSPAGGRDNEQFF
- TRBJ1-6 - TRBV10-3 TGTGCCATCAGTGAAAGTCCGAGCGTCTTCGTCCTTTTT CAISESPSVFVLF
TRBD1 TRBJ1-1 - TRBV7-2 TGTGCCAGCAGCTTAGAAGGAGGGGGCGCTGAAGCTTTCTTT CASSLEGGGAEAFF
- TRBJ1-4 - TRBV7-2 TGTGCCAGCAGCCCCACGGGGCCCAGGGGAACTAATGAAAAACTGTTTTTT CASSPTGPRGTNEKLFF
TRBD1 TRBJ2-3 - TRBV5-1 TGCGCCAGCAGCTCCGGGACAGGGGAGGGTACGCAGTATTTT CASSSGTGEGTQYF
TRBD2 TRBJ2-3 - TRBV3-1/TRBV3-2 TGTGCCAGCAGCCCTTCTAGCGGACTGAGCACAGATACGCAGTATTTT CASSPSSGLSTDTQYF
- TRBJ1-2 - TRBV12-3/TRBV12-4 TGTGCCAGCAGCTCGACAGGTGTCGATGGCTACACCTTC CASSSTGVDGYTF
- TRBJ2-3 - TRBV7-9 TGTGCCAGCAGTTCGTCCCTTAATACGCAGTATTTT CASSSSLNTQYF
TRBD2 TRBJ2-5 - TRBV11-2 TGTGCCAGCAGCTTAGTGGGACTAGCGGGAGGAGGGACCCAGTACTTC CASSLVGLAGGGTQYF
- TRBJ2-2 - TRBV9 TGTGCCAGCAGCGTTACAGGGTCCACCGGGGAGCTGTTTTTT CASSVTGSTGELFF
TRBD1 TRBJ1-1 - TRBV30 TGTGCCTGGTCGAGATGGACAGGTCCTGGGGAAAACACTGAAGCTTTCTTT CAWSRWTGPGENTEAFF
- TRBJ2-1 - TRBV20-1 TGCAGTGTTGGGCAGGAGGTTTTCCAGTTCTTC CSVGQEVFQFF
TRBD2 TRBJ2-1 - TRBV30 TGTGCCTGGAGTGGACTAGCGGCCCTCCTCGGGGATGAGCAGTTCTTC CAWSGLAALLGDEQFF
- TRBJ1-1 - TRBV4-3 TGCGCCAGCAGCCAACAACCTAAGAGGACAGACATGAACACTGAAGCTTTCTTT CASSQQPKRTDMNTEAFF
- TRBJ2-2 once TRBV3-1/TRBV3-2 TGTGCCAGCAGCCCGTCGAACACCGGGGAGCTGTTTTTT CASSPSNTGELFF
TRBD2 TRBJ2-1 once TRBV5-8 TGTGCCAGCAGCTTCGGGCGGGAGGGCCTTCGGGAGCAGTTCTTC CASSFGREGLREQFF
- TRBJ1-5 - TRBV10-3 TGTGCCATCACGGGGGGATTGGGTCAGCCCCAGCATTTT CAITGGLGQPQHF
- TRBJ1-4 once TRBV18 TGTGCCAGCTCACCACCGGGTCAGGGAAAACTGTTTTTT CASSPPGQGKLFF
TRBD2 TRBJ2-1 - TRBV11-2 TGTGCCAGCAGCTTAAGCGGGAGGGCTTACAATGAGCAGTTCTTC CASSLSGRAYNEQFF
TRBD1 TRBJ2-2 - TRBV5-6 TGTGCCAGCAGCTCCGGACAGGGACGAACCGGGGAGCTGTTTTTT CASSSGQGRTGELFF
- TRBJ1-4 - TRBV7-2 TGTGCCAGCAGCCGGGTAGCGGCAGAGAATGAAAAACTGTTTTTT CASSRVAAENEKLFF
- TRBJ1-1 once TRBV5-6 TGTGCCAGCAGCTTGCCCCGGGGGGTGAACACTGAAGCTTTCTTT CASSLPRGVNTEAFF
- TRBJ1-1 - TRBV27 TGTGCCAGCAGACAGGGCTTAGGTGAAGCTTTCTTT CASRQGLGEAFF
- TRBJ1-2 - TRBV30 TGTGCCTGGAGCGAGAACTATGGCTACACCTTC CAWSENYGYTF
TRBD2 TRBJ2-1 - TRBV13 TGTGCCAGCAGCTCCATCGGGACTAGCGATCAGTTCTTC CASSSIGTSDQFF
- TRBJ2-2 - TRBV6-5 TGTGCCAGCAGTTACATGTGGCAGGGTGCAACCGGGGAGCTGTTTTTT CASSYMWQGATGELFF
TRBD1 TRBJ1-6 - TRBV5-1 TGCGCCAGCAGTTCAGGGGGCGCATCCTATAATTCACCCCTCCACTTT CASSSGGASYNSPLHF
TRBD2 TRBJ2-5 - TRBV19 TGTGCCAGTAGGCGCTCGACTAGCGGGAGTTGGGAGACCCAGTACTTC CASRRSTSGSWETQYF
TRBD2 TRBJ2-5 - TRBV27 TGTGCCAGCAGTCCTGGGACTAGCAGGGGGGAGACCCAGTACTTC CASSPGTSRGETQYF